Listed below are T cell receptor beta chains from one sample, sequenced in a study of blood T cell repertoires in COVID-19. The repertoire was sequenced with immunoSEQ multiplex PCR; TCRdb's copy has only in-frame clones and lacks some. The sample has 59,000 or so clones; roughly four fifths are singletons. Sequencing input: peripheral blood. Receptor source: a human donor in a cohort sampled during active COVID-19. The CDR3 runs from the conserved cysteine through the conserved F or W. D genes are given only for firm matches. Only part of the rows carry a size: once, few, many, or a class if the clone is expanded.

clone_size: -; j_call: TRBJ1-6; d_call: TRBD1; v_call: TRBV28; cdr3_aa: CASNTAGRQGSRANSPLHF; cdr3_nt: TGTGCCAGCAACACAGCCGGAAGACAGGGTTCGAGAGCGAATTCACCCCTCCACTTT
clone_size: -; j_call: TRBJ2-1; d_call: -; v_call: TRBV5-4; cdr3_aa: CASSLAGRLYNEQFF; cdr3_nt: TGTGCCAGCAGCTTGGCGGGTAGATTATACAATGAGCAGTTCTTC
clone_size: -; j_call: TRBJ2-7; d_call: -; v_call: TRBV27; cdr3_aa: CASWGRGYEQYF; cdr3_nt: TGTGCCAGCTGGGGGCGCGGCTACGAGCAGTACTTC
clone_size: -; j_call: TRBJ2-4; d_call: -; v_call: TRBV5-6; cdr3_aa: CASSLVSSIAKNIQYF; cdr3_nt: TGTGCCAGCAGCTTGGTTAGCAGTATAGCCAAAAACATTCAGTACTTC
clone_size: -; j_call: TRBJ2-5; d_call: TRBD1; v_call: TRBV18; cdr3_aa: CASSPGTEETQYF; cdr3_nt: TGTGCCAGCTCACCCGGGACAGAAGAGACCCAGTACTTC
clone_size: -; j_call: TRBJ2-3; d_call: -; v_call: TRBV23-1; cdr3_aa: CATLPGVGEHSADTQYF; cdr3_nt: TGCGCCACCCTCCCTGGGGTGGGAGAACATTCGGCGGATACGCAGTATTTT
clone_size: -; j_call: TRBJ1-1; d_call: -; v_call: TRBV3-1/TRBV3-2; cdr3_aa: CASSRRGEVAEAFF; cdr3_nt: TGTGCCAGCAGCCGCCGCGGGGAGGTGGCTGAAGCTTTCTTT
clone_size: -; j_call: TRBJ1-1; d_call: -; v_call: TRBV28; cdr3_aa: CASSLGRPTEAFF; cdr3_nt: TGTGCCAGCAGTTTGGGCAGGCCCACTGAAGCTTTCTTT
clone_size: -; j_call: TRBJ2-1; d_call: TRBD2; v_call: TRBV6-4; cdr3_aa: CASGASGGLNEQFF; cdr3_nt: TGTGCCAGCGGGGCTTCGGGGGGGCTCAATGAGCAGTTCTTC
clone_size: few; j_call: TRBJ2-5; d_call: TRBD2; v_call: TRBV28; cdr3_aa: CASSPPRGGIQETQYF; cdr3_nt: TGTGCCAGCAGCCCTCCCCGGGGAGGGATCCAAGAGACCCAGTACTTC
clone_size: -; j_call: TRBJ1-3; d_call: -; v_call: TRBV7-9; cdr3_aa: CASTPQVNSGNTIYF; cdr3_nt: TGTGCCAGCACCCCTCAGGTTAACTCTGGAAACACCATATATTTT
clone_size: -; j_call: TRBJ1-5; d_call: TRBD1; v_call: TRBV30; cdr3_aa: CAWSGTRQGASSQPQHF; cdr3_nt: TGTGCCTGGAGTGGTACGAGGCAGGGGGCATCTAGTCAGCCCCAGCATTTT
clone_size: -; j_call: TRBJ2-3; d_call: TRBD2; v_call: TRBV28; cdr3_aa: CASSLAGFTDTQYF; cdr3_nt: TGTGCCAGCAGTCTAGCGGGGTTCACAGATACGCAGTATTTT
clone_size: -; j_call: TRBJ2-7; d_call: TRBD1; v_call: TRBV10-3; cdr3_aa: CASGQGPLEQYF; cdr3_nt: TGTGCCTCGGGACAGGGCCCCCTCGAGCAGTACTTC
clone_size: -; j_call: TRBJ1-1; d_call: -; v_call: TRBV11-2; cdr3_aa: CASSLAGRVNTEAFF; cdr3_nt: TGTGCCAGCAGCTTAGCGGGCAGGGTGAACACTGAAGCTTTCTTT
clone_size: -; j_call: TRBJ2-3; d_call: TRBD2; v_call: TRBV5-5; cdr3_aa: CASSVGLAGGGADTQYF; cdr3_nt: TGTGCCAGCAGCGTGGGTCTTGCGGGGGGTGGGGCAGATACGCAGTATTTT
clone_size: -; j_call: TRBJ2-3; d_call: -; v_call: TRBV2; cdr3_aa: CASSDGGTVEDTDTQYF; cdr3_nt: TGTGCCAGCAGTGATGGAGGGACAGTTGAGGACACAGATACGCAGTATTTT
clone_size: -; j_call: TRBJ2-5; d_call: TRBD2; v_call: TRBV18; cdr3_aa: CASSPGGSGRLQETQYF; cdr3_nt: TGTGCCAGCTCACCAGGCGGGAGCGGGCGACTCCAAGAGACCCAGTACTTC
clone_size: -; j_call: TRBJ1-2; d_call: -; v_call: TRBV7-9; cdr3_aa: CASSLAGATSYGYTF; cdr3_nt: TGTGCCAGCAGCTTAGCAGGGGCGACCTCCTATGGCTACACCTTC
clone_size: -; j_call: TRBJ2-3; d_call: TRBD2; v_call: TRBV9; cdr3_aa: CASSPRLAGFTDTQYF; cdr3_nt: TGTGCCAGCAGCCCCCGGCTAGCGGGGTTTACAGATACGCAGTATTTT
clone_size: -; j_call: TRBJ2-6; d_call: TRBD1; v_call: TRBV6-1; cdr3_aa: CASSAGQGAVGANVLTF; cdr3_nt: TGTGCCAGCAGTGCCGGACAGGGGGCGGTTGGGGCCAACGTCCTGACTTTC
clone_size: -; j_call: TRBJ2-1; d_call: -; v_call: TRBV7-9; cdr3_aa: CASSLPPRLSIYNEQFF; cdr3_nt: TGTGCCAGCAGCTTACCCCCCAGGTTGTCCATTTACAATGAGCAGTTCTTC
clone_size: -; j_call: TRBJ2-5; d_call: TRBD2; v_call: TRBV4-1; cdr3_aa: CASSQTSGGSISQETQYF; cdr3_nt: TGCGCCAGCAGCCAAACTAGCGGGGGGTCTATTTCCCAAGAGACCCAGTACTTC
clone_size: -; j_call: TRBJ1-1; d_call: -; v_call: TRBV5-1; cdr3_aa: CASSTSGQNTEAFF; cdr3_nt: TGCGCCAGCTCTACATCGGGACAGAACACTGAAGCTTTCTTT
clone_size: -; j_call: TRBJ2-3; d_call: -; v_call: TRBV29-1; cdr3_aa: CSSGQNTDTQYF; cdr3_nt: TGCAGCTCGGGGCAGAACACAGATACGCAGTATTTT
clone_size: -; j_call: TRBJ2-7; d_call: TRBD1; v_call: TRBV6-2/TRBV6-3; cdr3_aa: CASSYGSGTGDPYEQYF; cdr3_nt: TGTGCCAGCAGTTACGGGAGTGGGACAGGGGACCCCTACGAGCAGTACTTC
clone_size: -; j_call: TRBJ2-2; d_call: -; v_call: TRBV28; cdr3_aa: CASSSPLGQGGELFF; cdr3_nt: TGTGCCAGCAGTAGTCCCCTAGGTCAGGGCGGGGAGCTGTTTTTT
clone_size: -; j_call: TRBJ2-7; d_call: -; v_call: TRBV5-4; cdr3_aa: CASSLQGSYEQYF; cdr3_nt: TGTGCCAGCAGCTTGCAGGGTTCCTACGAGCAGTACTTC
clone_size: -; j_call: TRBJ2-5; d_call: TRBD2; v_call: TRBV5-1; cdr3_aa: CASSLRVTSGGSPQYF; cdr3_nt: TGCGCCAGCAGCTTGAGGGTGACTAGCGGGGGCTCGCCCCAGTACTTC
clone_size: -; j_call: TRBJ2-4; d_call: TRBD1; v_call: TRBV18; cdr3_aa: CASSPPDRGLDKNIQYF; cdr3_nt: TGTGCCAGCTCACCACCAGACAGGGGGTTAGACAAAAACATTCAGTACTTC
clone_size: few; j_call: TRBJ1-3; d_call: -; v_call: TRBV18; cdr3_aa: CASSPPSRSDTIYF; cdr3_nt: TGTGCCAGCTCACCACCGTCCCGGTCTGACACCATATATTTT
clone_size: -; j_call: TRBJ1-2; d_call: -; v_call: TRBV6-5; cdr3_aa: CASSPPDTLHYGYTF; cdr3_nt: TGTGCCAGCAGCCCCCCCGACACGCTACACTATGGCTACACCTTC